This T cell receptor beta chain is from a study of cytomegalovirus exposure and HLA in healthy donors. Study results and caveats: In a later analysis, CMV-associated beta chains were mostly HLA-associated, it appeared. Most observed TCR sequences were rare, whereas some public TCRs were detected in many donors.

Turning to this clone: Its cognate antigen is unknown.

This CDR3 is built from 15 residues. The V end lost 3 bases, the J end lost 2 bases, and 11 bases lay between the germline ends. Germline V CDR1 and CDR2: PRHDT, FYEKMQ (reference sequence). It was with 60 Vbeta and 13 Jbeta primers that the PCR ran. Clones were sequenced by immunoSEQ multiplex PCR, and TCRdb holds only the in-frame ones, with some missing. The sample consists of 150,000 to 200,000 clones, almost 80% of them appearing once. The chain uses TRBV13 and TRBJ2-1, with a weak D call TRBD2 (5 bases). The sequencing input was PBMCs. The clonotype was recovered from a man between 18 and 29 years old in good health and CMV-seropositive. The CDR3 DNA reads TGTGCCAGCAGCTTTCCGGAAGCGGCCTACAATGAGCAGTTCTTC. Translated, it gives CASSFPEAAYNEQFF.